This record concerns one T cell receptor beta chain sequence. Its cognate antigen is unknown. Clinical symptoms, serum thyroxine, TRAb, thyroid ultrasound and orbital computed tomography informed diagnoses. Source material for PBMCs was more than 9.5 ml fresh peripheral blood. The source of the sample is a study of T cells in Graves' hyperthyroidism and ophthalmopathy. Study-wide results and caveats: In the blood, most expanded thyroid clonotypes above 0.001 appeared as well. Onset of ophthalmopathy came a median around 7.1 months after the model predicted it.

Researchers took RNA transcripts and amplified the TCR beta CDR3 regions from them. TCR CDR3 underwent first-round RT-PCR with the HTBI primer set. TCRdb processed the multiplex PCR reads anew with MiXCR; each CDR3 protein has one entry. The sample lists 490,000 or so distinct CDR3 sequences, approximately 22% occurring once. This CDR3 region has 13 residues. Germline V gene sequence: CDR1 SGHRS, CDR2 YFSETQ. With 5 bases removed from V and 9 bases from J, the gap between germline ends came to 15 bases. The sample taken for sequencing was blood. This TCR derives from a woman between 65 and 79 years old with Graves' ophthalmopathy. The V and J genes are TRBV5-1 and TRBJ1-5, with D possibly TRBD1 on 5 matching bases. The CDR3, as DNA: TGCGCCAGCAGAGTAGATAGGGGAAGGCCCCAGCATTTT. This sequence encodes CASRVDRGRPQHF.